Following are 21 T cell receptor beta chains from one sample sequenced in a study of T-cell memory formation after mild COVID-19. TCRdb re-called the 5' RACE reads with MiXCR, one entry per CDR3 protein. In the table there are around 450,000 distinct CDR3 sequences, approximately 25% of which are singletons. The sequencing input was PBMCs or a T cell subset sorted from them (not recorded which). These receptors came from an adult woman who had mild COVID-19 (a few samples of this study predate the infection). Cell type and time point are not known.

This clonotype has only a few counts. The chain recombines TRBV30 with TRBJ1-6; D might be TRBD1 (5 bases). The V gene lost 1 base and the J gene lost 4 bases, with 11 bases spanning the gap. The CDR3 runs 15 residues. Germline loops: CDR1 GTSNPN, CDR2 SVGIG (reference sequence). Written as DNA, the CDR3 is TGTGCCTGGAGTGGGTGGGGCACGTATAATTCACCCCTCCACTTT. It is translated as CAWSGWGTYNSPLHF.

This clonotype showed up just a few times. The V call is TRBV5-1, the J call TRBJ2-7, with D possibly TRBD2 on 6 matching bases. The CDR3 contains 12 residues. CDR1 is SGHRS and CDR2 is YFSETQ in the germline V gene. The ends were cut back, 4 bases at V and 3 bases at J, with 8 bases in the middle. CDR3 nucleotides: TGCGCCAGCAGCCCTAGCGACTACGAGCAGTACTTC. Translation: CASSPSDYEQYF.

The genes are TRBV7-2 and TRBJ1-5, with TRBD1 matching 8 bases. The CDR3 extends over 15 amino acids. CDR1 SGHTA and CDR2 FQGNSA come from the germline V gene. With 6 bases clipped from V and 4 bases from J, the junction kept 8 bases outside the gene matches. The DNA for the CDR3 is TGTGCCAGCAGACCCGGACAGGGATGGAATCAGCCCCAGCATTTT. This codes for CASRPGQGWNQPQHF.

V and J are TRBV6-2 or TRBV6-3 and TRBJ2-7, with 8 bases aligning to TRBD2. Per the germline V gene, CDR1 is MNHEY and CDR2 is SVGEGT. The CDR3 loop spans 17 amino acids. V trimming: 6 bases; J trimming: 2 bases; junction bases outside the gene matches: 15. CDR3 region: CASSYYPQLAATYEQYF. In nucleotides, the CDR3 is TGTGCCAGCAGCTATTATCCACAACTAGCGGCCACCTACGAGCAGTACTTC.

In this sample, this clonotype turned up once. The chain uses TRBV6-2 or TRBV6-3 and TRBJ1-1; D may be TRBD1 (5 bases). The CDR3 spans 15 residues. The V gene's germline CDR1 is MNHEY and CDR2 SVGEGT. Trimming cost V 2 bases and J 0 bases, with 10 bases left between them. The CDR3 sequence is CASSYGDGMNTEAFF. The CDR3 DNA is TGTGCCAGCAGTTACGGGGACGGGATGAACACTGAAGCTTTCTTT.

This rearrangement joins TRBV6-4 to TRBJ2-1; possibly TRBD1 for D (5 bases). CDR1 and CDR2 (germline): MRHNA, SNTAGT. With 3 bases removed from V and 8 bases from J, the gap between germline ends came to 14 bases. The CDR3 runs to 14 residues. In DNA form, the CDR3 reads TGTGCCAGCAGTGAAGGCCAGGGTGTAGATGAGCAGTTCTTC. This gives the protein CASSEGQGVDEQFF.

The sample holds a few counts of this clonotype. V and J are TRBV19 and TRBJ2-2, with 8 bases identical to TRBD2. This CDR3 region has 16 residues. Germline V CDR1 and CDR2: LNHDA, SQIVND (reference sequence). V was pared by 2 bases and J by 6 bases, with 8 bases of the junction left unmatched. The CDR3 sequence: CASSISSGSASGELFF. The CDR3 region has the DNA TGTGCCAGTAGTATATCAAGCGGGAGTGCTTCCGGGGAGCTGTTTTTT. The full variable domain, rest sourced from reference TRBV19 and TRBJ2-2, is DGGITQSPKYLFRKEGQNVTLSCEQNLNHDAMYWYRQDPGQGLRLIYYSQIVNDFQKGDIAEGYSVSREKKESFPLTVTSAQKNPTAFYLCASSISSGSASGELFFGEGSRLTVL.

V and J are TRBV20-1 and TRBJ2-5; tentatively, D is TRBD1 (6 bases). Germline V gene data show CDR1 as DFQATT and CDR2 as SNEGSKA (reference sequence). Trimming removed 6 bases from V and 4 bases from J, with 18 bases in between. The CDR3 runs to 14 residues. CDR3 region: CSADRQDLRETQYF. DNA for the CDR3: TGCAGTGCAGATCGACAGGACCTTCGAGAGACCCAGTACTTC.

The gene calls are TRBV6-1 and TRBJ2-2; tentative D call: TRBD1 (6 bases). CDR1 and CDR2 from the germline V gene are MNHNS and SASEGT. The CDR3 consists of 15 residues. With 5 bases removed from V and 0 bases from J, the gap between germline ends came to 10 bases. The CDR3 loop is CASSRQASNTGELFF. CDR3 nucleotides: TGTGCCAGCAGTAGACAGGCATCGAACACCGGGGAGCTGTTTTTT.

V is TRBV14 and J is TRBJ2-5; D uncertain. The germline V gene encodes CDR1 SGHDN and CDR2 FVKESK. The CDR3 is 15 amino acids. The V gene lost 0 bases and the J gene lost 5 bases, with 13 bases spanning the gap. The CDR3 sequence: CASSQDDHTWETQYF. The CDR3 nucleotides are TGTGCCAGCAGCCAAGATGACCATACCTGGGAGACCCAGTACTTC.

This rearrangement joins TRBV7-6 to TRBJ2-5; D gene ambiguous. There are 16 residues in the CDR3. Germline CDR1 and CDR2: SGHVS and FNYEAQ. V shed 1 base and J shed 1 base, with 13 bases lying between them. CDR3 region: CASSLDGVGAQETQYF. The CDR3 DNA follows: TGTGCCAGCAGCTTAGATGGGGTCGGAGCCCAAGAGACCCAGTACTTC.

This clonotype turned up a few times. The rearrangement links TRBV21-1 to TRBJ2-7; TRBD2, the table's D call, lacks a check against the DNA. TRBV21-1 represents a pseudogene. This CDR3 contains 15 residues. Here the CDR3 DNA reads TGTGCCAGCAGCAAAGAGGGCAGTACTCCCTACGAGCAGTACTTC. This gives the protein CASSKEGSTPYEQYF.

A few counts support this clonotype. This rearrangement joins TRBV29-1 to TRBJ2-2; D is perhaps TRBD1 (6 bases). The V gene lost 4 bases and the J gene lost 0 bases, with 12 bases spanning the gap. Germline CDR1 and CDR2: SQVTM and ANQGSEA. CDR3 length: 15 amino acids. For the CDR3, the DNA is TGCAGCGTTGTGAGCTGGACAGCGAACACCGGGGAGCTGTTTTTT. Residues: CSVVSWTANTGELFF.

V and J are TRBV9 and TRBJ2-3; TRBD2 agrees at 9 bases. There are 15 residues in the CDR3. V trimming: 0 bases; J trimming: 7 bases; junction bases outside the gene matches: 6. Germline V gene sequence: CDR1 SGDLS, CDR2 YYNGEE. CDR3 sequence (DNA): TGTGCCAGCAGCGTAGCGGCGGGAGGGACATATACGCAGTATTTT. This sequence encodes CASSVAAGGTYTQYF. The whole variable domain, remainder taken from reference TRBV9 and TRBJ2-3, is DSGVTQTPKHLITATGQRVTLRCSPRSGDLSVYWYQQSLDQGLQFLIQYYNGEERAKGNILERFSAQQFPDLHSELNLSSLELGDSALYFCASSVAAGGTYTQYFGPGTRLTVL.

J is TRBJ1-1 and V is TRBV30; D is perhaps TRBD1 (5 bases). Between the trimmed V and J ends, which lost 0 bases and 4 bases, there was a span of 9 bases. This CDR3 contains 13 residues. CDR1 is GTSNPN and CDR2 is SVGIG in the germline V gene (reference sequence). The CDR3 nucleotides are TGTGCCTGGAGTGTACATGGGGGCACTGAAGCTTTCTTT. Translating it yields CAWSVHGGTEAFF.

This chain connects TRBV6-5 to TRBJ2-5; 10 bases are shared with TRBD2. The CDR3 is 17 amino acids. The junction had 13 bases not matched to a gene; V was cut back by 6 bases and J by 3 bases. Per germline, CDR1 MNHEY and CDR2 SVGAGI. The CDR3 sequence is CASSRPMGLALKETQYF. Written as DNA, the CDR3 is TGTGCCAGCAGCCGCCCCATGGGACTAGCGCTTAAAGAGACCCAGTACTTC.

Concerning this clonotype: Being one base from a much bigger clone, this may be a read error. DNA for the CDR3: TGTGCCAGCAGCTTTGGGGCGAACACCGGGGAGCTGTTTTTT. Its translation is CASSFGANTGELFF. J is TRBJ2-2 and V is TRBV5-5; D gene ambiguous. CDR3 length equals 14 residues. Trimming left V 2 bases short and J 0 bases short, with 5 bases between. Per germline, CDR1 SGHKS and CDR2 YYEKEE (reference sequence). The variable domain in full, with the rest retrieved from reference TRBV5-5 and TRBJ2-2, is DAGVTQSPTHLIKTRGQQVTLRCSPISGHKSVSWYQQVLGQGPQFIFQYYEKEERGRGNFPDRFSARQFPNYSSELNVNALLLGDSALYLCASSFGANTGELFFGEGSRLTVL.

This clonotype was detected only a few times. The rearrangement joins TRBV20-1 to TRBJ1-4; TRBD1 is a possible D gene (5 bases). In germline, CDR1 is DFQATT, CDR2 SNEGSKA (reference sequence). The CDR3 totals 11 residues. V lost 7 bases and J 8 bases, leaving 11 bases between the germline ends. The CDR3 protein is CSGRGGEKLFF. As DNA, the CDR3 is TGCAGTGGAAGGGGAGGCGAAAAACTGTTTTTT.

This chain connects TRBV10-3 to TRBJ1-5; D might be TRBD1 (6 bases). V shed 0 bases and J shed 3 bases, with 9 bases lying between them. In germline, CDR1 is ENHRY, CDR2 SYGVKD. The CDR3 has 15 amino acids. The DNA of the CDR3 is TGTGCCATCAGTGAGTCCGGACAGTTCAATCAGCCCCAGCATTTT. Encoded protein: CAISESGQFNQPQHF.

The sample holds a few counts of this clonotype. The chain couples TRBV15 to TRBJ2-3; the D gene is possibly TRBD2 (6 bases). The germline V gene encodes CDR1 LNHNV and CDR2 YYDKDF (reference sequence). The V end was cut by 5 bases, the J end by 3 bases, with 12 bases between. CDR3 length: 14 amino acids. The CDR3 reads CATSPRRATDTQYF. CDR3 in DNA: TGTGCCACCAGCCCCCGGAGGGCTACAGATACGCAGTATTTT.

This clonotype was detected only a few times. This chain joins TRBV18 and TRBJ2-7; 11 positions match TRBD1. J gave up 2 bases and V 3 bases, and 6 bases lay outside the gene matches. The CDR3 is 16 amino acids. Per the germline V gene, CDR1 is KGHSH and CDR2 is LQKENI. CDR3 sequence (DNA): TGTGCCAGCTCACCTAGGACAGGGGGCGCGGCCTACGAGCAGTACTTC. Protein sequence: CASSPRTGGAAYEQYF.